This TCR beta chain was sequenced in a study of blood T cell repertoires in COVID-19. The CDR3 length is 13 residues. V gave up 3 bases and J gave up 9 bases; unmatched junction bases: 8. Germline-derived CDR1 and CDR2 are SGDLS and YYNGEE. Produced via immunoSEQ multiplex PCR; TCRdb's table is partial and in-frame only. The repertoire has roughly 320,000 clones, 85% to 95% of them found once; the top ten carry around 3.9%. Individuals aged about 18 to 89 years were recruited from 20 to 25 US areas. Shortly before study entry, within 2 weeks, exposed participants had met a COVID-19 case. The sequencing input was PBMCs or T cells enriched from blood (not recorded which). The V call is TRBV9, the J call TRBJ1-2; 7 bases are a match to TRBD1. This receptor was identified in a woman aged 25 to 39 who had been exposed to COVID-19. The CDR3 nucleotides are TGTGCCAGCAGCGCCTTTGGGACAGCCAGCTACACCTTC. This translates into CASSAFGTASYTF.